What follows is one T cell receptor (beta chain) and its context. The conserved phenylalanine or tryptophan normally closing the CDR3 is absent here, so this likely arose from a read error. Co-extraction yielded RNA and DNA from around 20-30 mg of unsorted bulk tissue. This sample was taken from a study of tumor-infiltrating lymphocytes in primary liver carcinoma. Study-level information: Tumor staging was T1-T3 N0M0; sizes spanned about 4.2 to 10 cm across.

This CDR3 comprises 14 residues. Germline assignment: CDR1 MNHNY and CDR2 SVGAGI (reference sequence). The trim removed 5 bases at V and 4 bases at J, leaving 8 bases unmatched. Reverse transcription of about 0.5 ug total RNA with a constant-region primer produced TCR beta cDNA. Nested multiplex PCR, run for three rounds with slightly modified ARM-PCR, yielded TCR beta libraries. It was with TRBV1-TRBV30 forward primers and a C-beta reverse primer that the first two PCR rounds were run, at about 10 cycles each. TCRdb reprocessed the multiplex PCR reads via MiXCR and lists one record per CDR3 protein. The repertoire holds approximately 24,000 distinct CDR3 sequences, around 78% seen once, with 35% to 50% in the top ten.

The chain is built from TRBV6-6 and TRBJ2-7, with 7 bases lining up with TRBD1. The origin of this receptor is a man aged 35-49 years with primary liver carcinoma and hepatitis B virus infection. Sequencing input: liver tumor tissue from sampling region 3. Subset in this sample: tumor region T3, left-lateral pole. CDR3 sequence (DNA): TGTGCCAGCAGTGCTCTGGGACAGCAATACGAGCAGTACCTC. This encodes CASSALGQQYEQYL.